Presented here are 15 T cell receptor beta chains from one specimen sequenced in a study of T cells in Graves' hyperthyroidism and ophthalmopathy (dated by TCRdb to between 2017 and 2020). Libraries were made using multiplex PCR. Data came from an Illumina HiSeq 2000. The TCR beta CDR3 regions were amplified from the RNA transcripts. A first-round RT-PCR of the TCR CDR3 used the HTBI primer set with the Qiagen OneStep RT-PCR kit. TCRdb reran the public reads through fastp at Q25 and MiXCR, keeping productive beta chains. All rows with the same CDR3 protein become a single entry with the most common DNA and genes. Within this sample are roughly 640,000 distinct CDR3 sequences, with around 15% of them counted one time only. The biggest ten clones account for approximately 3.5% of the sample. The sequencing input was blood. These receptors were taken from a woman between 40 and 55 years old with Graves' ophthalmopathy.

Only a few counts were recorded for this clonotype. This chain joins TRBV12-3 or TRBV12-4 and TRBJ1-4; the match to TRBD1 covers 9 bases. The CDR3 covers 14 residues. Losses at the gene ends were 6 bases for V and 8 bases for J; bases not matched to a gene: 7. For the CDR3, the DNA is TGTGCCAGCAGCAATACAGGGGGCGAGGAAAAACTGTTTTTT. Amino acids: CASSNTGGEEKLFF.

J is TRBJ1-5 and V is TRBV9; D gene unclear. CDR3 length: 13 amino acids. Per the germline V gene, CDR1 is SGDLS and CDR2 is YYNGEE. Between the trimmed V and J ends, which lost 1 base and 7 bases, there was a span of 9 bases. CDR3: CASSVSDHQPQHF. CDR3 nucleotides: TGTGCCAGCAGCGTAAGTGACCACCAGCCCCAGCATTTT.

The rearrangement links TRBV10-2 to TRBJ2-5; TRBD2 matches 7 bases. Trimming removed 0 bases from V and 5 bases from J; junction bases left unmatched: 3. Germline loops: CDR1 WSHSY, CDR2 SAAADI. The CDR3 consists of 14 residues. For the CDR3, the DNA is TGCGCCAGCAGTGAGTCGGGACTACGGGAGACCCAGTACTTC. Its translation: CASSESGLRETQYF.

The rearrangement joins TRBV20-1 to TRBJ1-1; TRBD1 might be the D (6 bases). The CDR3 has 13 residues. Germline CDR1 reads DFQATT; CDR2 reads SNEGSKA (reference sequence). The V gene lost 1 base and the J gene lost 4 bases, with 10 bases spanning the gap. The CDR3 region has the DNA TGCAGTGCTAGAGCTTTAGGGGGCACTGAAGCTTTCTTT. Translating gives CSARALGGTEAFF.

The chain has TRBV7-2 and TRBJ1-1, with TRBD1 matching over 7 bases. The germline V gene has CDR1 SGHTA and CDR2 FQGNSA. V lost 8 bases to trimming and J lost 1 base; unmatched junction nucleotides: 13. The CDR3 runs 16 residues. The CDR3 DNA is TGTGCCAGCGAACAGTGGGAGGGGGCGGGGAACACTGAAGCTTTCTTT. It specifies CASEQWEGAGNTEAFF.

This clonotype was counted a few times. V gene TRBV27 combines with J gene TRBJ1-5; D is possibly TRBD1 (5 bases). The CDR3 spans 18 residues. V was shortened by 10 bases and J by 2 bases, with 27 bases between the two germline ends. The V gene's germline CDR1 is MNHEY and CDR2 SMNVEV (reference sequence). In DNA, the CDR3 is TGTGCCATCCCCATTTGTTGGGGGTGGGATAGCGGCAATCAGCCCCAGCATTTT. Its protein product is CAIPICWGWDSGNQPQHF.

This clonotype was observed at least ten times. The V call is TRBV6-1, the J call TRBJ1-2, with D maybe TRBD1 (6 bases). This CDR3 region has 12 residues. V was cut by 6 bases and J by 9 bases, with 14 bases left in between. The germline CDR1 and CDR2 sequences are MNHNS and SASEGT. The CDR3 DNA reads as TGTGCCAGCAGGGATCAGGGGTTGAGCTACACCTTC. This codes for CASRDQGLSYTF.

This clonotype was seen ten or more times. This chain links TRBV20-1 with TRBJ1-1; possible D gene TRBD1, 5 bases. The CDR3 loop spans 12 amino acids. Trimming stripped 2 bases from V and 2 bases from J, with 6 bases between. Germline loops: CDR1 DFQATT, CDR2 SNEGSKA (reference sequence). The CDR3 sequence is CSARQGNTEAFF. The DNA of the CDR3 is TGCAGTGCTAGACAGGGAAACACTGAAGCTTTCTTT.

This rearrangement joins TRBV3-1 to TRBJ2-2; no firm D call. V lost 0 bases, J lost 3 bases, and 11 bases lay in between. The CDR3 contains 16 residues. Germline V CDR1 and CDR2: LGHDT, YNNKEL (reference sequence). The CDR3 DNA is TGTGCCAGCAGCCAAGAAGGTCACAGCTACACCGGGGAGCTGTTTTTT. This sequence encodes CASSQEGHSYTGELFF.

This clonotype has a count of ten or more. J is TRBJ1-5 and V is TRBV28, with 7 bases aligning to TRBD1. Per germline, CDR1 MDHEN and CDR2 SYDVKM. The CDR3 sequence is 14 residues long. J lost 6 bases, V lost 2 bases, and 4 bases had no gene match. The CDR3 DNA reads as TGTGCCAGCAGTTTAGAGGGGGCGGTTCAGCCCCAGCATTTT. Protein: CASSLEGAVQPQHF.

This clonotype was seen ten or more times. The chain carries TRBV6-2 or TRBV6-3 and TRBJ1-1, with unresolved D. There are 14 residues in the CDR3. Germline loops: CDR1 MNHEY, CDR2 SVGEGT. Trimming pared 6 bases from V and 1 base from J, leaving 12 bases between. The DNA of the CDR3 is TGTGCCAGCAGCCAAACCCAGAGGAACACTGAAGCTTTCTTT. Translated: CASSQTQRNTEAFF.

This clonotype appeared many times. This chain joins TRBV20-1 and TRBJ1-1, with a possible D match to TRBD1 (5 bases). Germline V gives CDR1 DFQATT, CDR2 SNEGSKA (reference sequence). Trimming took off 6 bases at V and 0 bases at J, with 11 bases between the two ends. The length of the CDR3 is 13 residues. The CDR3 here is CSAPGTVNTEAFF. DNA for the CDR3: TGCAGTGCGCCGGGGACGGTGAACACTGAAGCTTTCTTT.

This clonotype was counted a few times. The J gene is TRBJ2-5, the V gene TRBV10-3; the match to TRBD2 covers 7 bases. Losses at the gene ends were 2 bases for V and 3 bases for J; bases not matched to a gene: 6. The V gene's germline CDR1 is ENHRY and CDR2 SYGVKD. The CDR3 totals 15 residues. The CDR3 DNA reads as TGTGCCATCAGTGAGACTAGCGTAAGGGAAGAGACCCAGTACTTC. Translating gives CAISETSVREETQYF.

Concerning this clonotype itself: A read error may explain this, as a much larger clone is one base away. The rearrangement uses TRBV20-1 and TRBJ2-3, with unresolved D. V was trimmed by 5 bases and J by 4 bases, leaving 10 bases between them. CDR1 and CDR2 (germline): DFQATT, SNEGSKA (reference sequence). This CDR3 comprises 12 residues. The chain's CDR3 is CSAPPPSDTQYF. The CDR3 DNA is TGCAGTGCTCCCCCCCCATCAGATACGCAGTATTTT.

The sample holds a few counts of this clonotype. The gene calls are TRBV10-3 and TRBJ2-2; 8 nucleotides align to TRBD1. CDR1 and CDR2 from the germline V gene are ENHRY and SYGVKD. This CDR3 has 16 amino acids. V trimming: 5 bases; J trimming: 0 bases; junction bases outside the gene matches: 5. Here the CDR3 reads CAISKGQASNTGELFF. In DNA, the CDR3 is TGTGCCATCAGTAAGGGACAGGCCTCGAACACCGGGGAGCTGTTTTTT.